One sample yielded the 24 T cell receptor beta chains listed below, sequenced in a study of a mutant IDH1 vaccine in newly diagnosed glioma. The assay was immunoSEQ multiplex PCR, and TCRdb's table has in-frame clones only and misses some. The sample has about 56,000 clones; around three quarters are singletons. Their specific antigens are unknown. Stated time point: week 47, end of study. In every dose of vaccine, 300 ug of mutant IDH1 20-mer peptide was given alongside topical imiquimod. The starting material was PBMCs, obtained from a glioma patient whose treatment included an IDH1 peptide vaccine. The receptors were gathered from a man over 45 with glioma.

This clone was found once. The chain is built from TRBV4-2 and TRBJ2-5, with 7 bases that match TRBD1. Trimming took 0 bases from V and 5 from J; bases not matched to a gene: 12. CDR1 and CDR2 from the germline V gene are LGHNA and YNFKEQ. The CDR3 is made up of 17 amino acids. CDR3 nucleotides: TGTGCCAGCAGCCAAGATCGCGTACAGGGGTTCCGCGAGACCCAGTACTTC. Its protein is CASSQDRVQGFRETQYF.

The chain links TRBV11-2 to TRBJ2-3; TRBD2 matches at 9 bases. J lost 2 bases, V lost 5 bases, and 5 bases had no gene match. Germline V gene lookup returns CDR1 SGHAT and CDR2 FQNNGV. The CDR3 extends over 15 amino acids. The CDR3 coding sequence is TGTGCCAGCAGCAGGACTAGCGCGAACACAGATACGCAGTATTTT. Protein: CASSRTSANTDTQYF.

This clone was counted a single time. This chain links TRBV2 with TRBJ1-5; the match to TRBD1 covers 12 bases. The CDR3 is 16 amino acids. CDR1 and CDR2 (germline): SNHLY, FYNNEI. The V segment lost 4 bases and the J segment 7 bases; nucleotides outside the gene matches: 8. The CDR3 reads CASSGPGTGGGQPQHF. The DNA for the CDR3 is TGTGCCAGCAGTGGTCCCGGGACAGGGGGCGGGCAGCCCCAGCATTTT. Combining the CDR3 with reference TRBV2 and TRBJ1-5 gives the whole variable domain EPEVTQTPSHQVTQMGQEVILRCVPISNHLYFYWYRQILGQKVEFLVSFYNNEISEKSEIFDDQFSVERPDGSNFTLKIRSTKLEDSAMYFCASSGPGTGGGQPQHFGDGTRLSIL.

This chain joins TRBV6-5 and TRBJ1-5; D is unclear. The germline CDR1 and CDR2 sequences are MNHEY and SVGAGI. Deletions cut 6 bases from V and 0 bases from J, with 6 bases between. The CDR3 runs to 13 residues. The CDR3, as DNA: TGTGCCAGCAGCCCCAATAGCAATCAGCCCCAGCATTTT. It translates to CASSPNSNQPQHF.

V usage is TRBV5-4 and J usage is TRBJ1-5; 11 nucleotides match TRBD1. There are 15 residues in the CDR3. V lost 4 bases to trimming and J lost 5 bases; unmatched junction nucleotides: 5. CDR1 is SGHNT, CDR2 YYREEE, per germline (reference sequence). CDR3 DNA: TGTGCCAGCAGCACGGACAGGGGGCCCCATCAGCCCCAGCATTTT. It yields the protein CASSTDRGPHQPQHF.

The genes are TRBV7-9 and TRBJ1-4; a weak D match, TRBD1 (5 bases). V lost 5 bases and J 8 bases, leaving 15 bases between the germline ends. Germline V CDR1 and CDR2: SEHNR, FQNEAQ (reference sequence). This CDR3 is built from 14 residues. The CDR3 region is CASSIGRDQEKLFF. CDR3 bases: TGTGCCAGCAGCATTGGCCGGGACCAAGAAAAACTGTTTTTT.

The CDR3 spells CASSPTGGLSYEQYF. In DNA form, the CDR3 reads TGTGCCAGCAGCCCTACGGGCGGCCTCTCCTACGAGCAGTACTTC. The chain links TRBV28 to TRBJ2-7; D gene uncertain. The germline CDR1 and CDR2 sequences are MDHEN and SYDVKM. The CDR3 runs 15 residues. The V end was cut by 6 bases, the J end by 0 bases, with 15 bases between.

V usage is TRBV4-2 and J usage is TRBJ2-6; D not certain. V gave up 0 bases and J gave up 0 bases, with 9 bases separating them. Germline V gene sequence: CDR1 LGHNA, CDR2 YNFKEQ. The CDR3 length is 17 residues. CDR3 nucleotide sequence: TGTGCCAGCAGCCAAGAATCGTGGGGCTCTGGGGCCAACGTCCTGACTTTC. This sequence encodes CASSQESWGSGANVLTF.

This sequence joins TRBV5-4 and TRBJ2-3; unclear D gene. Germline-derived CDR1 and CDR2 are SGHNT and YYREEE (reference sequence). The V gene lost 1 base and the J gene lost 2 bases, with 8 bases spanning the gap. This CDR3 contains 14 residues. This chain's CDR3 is CASSLSTDTDTQYF. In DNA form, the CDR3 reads TGTGCCAGCAGCTTGAGTACAGACACAGATACGCAGTATTTT.

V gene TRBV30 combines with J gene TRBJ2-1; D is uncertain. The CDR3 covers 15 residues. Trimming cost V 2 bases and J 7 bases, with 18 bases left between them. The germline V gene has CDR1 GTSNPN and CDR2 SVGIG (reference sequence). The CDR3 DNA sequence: TGTGCCTGGAGTCCCCCGGGCAGTTGGAGAAATGAGCAGTTCTTC. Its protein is CAWSPPGSWRNEQFF.

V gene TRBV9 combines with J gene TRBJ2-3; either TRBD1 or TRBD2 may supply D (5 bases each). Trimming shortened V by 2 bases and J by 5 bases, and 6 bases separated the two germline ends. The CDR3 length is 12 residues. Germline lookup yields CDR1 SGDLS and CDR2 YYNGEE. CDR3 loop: CASSVGGDTQYF. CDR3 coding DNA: TGTGCCAGCAGCGTTGGGGGAGATACGCAGTATTTT.

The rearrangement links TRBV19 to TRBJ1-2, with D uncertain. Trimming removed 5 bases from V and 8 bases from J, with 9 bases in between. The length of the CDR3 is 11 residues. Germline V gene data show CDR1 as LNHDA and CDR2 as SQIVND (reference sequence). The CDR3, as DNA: TGTGCCAGTAGTCTGCGGGAGGGCTACACCTTC. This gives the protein CASSLREGYTF.

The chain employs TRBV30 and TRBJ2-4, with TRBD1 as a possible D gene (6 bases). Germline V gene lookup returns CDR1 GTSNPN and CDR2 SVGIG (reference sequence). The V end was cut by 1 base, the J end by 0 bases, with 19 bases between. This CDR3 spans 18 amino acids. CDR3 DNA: TGTGCCTGGAGTGGCCGGGTGACAGGCAGACTAGCCAAAAACATTCAGTACTTC. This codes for CAWSGRVTGRLAKNIQYF.

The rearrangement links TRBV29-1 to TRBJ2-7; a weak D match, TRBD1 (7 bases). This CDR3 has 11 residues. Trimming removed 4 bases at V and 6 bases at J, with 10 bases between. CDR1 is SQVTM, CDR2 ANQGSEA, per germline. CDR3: CSVGQGGEQYF. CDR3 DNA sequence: TGCAGCGTTGGACAGGGAGGCGAGCAGTACTTC.

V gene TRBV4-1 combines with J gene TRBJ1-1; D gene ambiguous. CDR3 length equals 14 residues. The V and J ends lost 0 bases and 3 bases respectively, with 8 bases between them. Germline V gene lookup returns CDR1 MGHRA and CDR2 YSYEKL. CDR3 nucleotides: TGCGCCAGCAGCCAAGATACATTCTACACTGAAGCTTTCTTT. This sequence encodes CASSQDTFYTEAFF.

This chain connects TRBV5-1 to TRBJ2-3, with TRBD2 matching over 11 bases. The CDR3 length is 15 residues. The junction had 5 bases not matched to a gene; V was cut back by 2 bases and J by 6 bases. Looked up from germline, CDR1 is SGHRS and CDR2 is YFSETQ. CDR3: CASSFTSGGGDTQYF. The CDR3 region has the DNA TGCGCCAGCAGCTTTACTAGCGGGGGAGGGGATACGCAGTATTTT.

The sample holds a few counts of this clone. CDR3 sequence (DNA): TGTGCCAGCAGCTTAGGAGGGATTGGCTACGAGCAGTACTTC. It is translated as CASSLGGIGYEQYF. The chain recombines TRBV7-9 with TRBJ2-7, with D maybe TRBD2 (5 bases). Germline V gives CDR1 SEHNR, CDR2 FQNEAQ (reference sequence). Trimming shortened V by 1 base and J by 3 bases, and 10 bases separated the two germline ends. The CDR3 contains 14 residues.

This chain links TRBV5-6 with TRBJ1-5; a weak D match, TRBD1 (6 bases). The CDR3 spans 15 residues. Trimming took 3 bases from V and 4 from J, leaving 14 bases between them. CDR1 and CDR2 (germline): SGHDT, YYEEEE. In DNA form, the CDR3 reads TGTGCCAGCAGCTGGGGGGGGCAGGGGAATCAGCCCCAGCATTTT. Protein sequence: CASSWGGQGNQPQHF. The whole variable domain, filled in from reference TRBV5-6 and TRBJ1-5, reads DAGVTQSPTHLIKTRGQQVTLRCSPKSGHDTVSWYQQALGQGPQFIFQYYEEEERQRGNFPDRFSGHQFPNYSSELNVNALLLGDSALYLCASSWGGQGNQPQHFGDGTRLSIL.

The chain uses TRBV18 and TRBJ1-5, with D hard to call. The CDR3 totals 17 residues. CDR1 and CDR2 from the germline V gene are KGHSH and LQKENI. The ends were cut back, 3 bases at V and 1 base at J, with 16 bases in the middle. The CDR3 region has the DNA TGTGCCAGCTCACCCCTCAATGTCCCGGCGAGCAATCAGCCCCAGCATTTT. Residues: CASSPLNVPASNQPQHF.

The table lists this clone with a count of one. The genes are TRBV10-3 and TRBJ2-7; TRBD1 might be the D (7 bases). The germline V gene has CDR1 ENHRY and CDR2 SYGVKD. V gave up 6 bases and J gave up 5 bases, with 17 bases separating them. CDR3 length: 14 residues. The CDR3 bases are TGTGCCATCAGCTTAGGACAGGAGGGTAACGAGCAGTACTTC. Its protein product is CAISLGQEGNEQYF.

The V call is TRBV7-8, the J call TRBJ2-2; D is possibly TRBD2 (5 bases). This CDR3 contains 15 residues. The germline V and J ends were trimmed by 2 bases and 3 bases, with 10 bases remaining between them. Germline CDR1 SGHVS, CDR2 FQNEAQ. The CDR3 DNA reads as TGTGCCAGCAGCTTACGGGAACAGCACACCGGGGAGCTGTTTTTT. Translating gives CASSLREQHTGELFF. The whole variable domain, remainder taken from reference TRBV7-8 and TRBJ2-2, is GAGVSQSPRYKVAKRGQDVALRCDPISGHVSLFWYQQALGQGPEFLTYFQNEAQLDKSGLPSDRFFAERPEGSVSTLKIQRTQQEDSAVYLCASSLREQHTGELFFGEGSRLTVL.

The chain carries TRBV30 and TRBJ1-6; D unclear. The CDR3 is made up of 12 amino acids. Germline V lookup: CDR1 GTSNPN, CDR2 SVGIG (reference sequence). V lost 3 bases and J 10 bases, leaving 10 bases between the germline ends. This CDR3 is CAWSPGSSPLHF. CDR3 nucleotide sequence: TGTGCCTGGAGCCCAGGATCCTCACCCCTCCACTTT. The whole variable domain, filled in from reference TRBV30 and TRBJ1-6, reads SQTIHQWPATLVQPVGSPLSLECTVEGTSNPNLYWYRQAAGRGLQLLFYSVGIGQISSEVPQNLSASRPQDRQFILSSKKLLLSDSGFYLCAWSPGSSPLHFGNGTRLTVT.

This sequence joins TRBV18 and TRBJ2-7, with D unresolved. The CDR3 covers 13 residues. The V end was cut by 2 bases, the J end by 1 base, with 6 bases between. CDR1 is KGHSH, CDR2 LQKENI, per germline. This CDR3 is CASSPGQSYEQYF. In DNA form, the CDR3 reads TGTGCCAGCTCACCAGGGCAATCCTACGAGCAGTACTTC.

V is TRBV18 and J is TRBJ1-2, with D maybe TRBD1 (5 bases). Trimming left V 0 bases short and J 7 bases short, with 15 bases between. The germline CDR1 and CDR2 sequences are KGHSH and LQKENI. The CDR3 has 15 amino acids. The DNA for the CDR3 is TGTGCCAGCTCACCACCGGGGGAGGCTATTAGTGGCTACACCTTC. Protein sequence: CASSPPGEAISGYTF.